Listed here are 8 T cell receptor beta chains from one sample, sequenced in a study of blood T cell repertoires in COVID-19. Assay used: immunoSEQ multiplex PCR; TCRdb lists only in-frame clones, some missing. The sample carries more than 200,000 clones, 88% recorded once. Sample: peripheral blood. The receptors come from an elderly man with acute or convalescent COVID-19.

The genes are TRBV12-3 or TRBV12-4 and TRBJ2-3; a weak D match, TRBD1 (5 bases). The ends were cut back, 1 base at V and 6 bases at J, with 8 bases in the middle. CDR3 length: 13 residues. CDR3 sequence: CASSLGRADTQYF. DNA for the CDR3: TGTGCCAGCAGTTTAGGCAGGGCGGATACGCAGTATTTT.

The chain combines TRBV11-1 with TRBJ1-1, with D tentatively TRBD1 (6 bases). The CDR3 sequence is 14 residues long. V lost 3 bases and J lost 0, with 8 bases in between. Germline V gives CDR1 SGHAT, CDR2 FQDESV (reference sequence). CDR3 sequence: CASSFDRMNTEAFF. The CDR3 DNA reads TGTGCCAGCAGCTTTGACAGGATGAACACTGAAGCTTTCTTT.

V is TRBV24-1 and J is TRBJ2-6, with 9 bases identical to TRBD1. The ends lost 3 bases at V and 2 bases at J; junction bases unmatched: 1. This CDR3 has 16 residues. CDR1 is KGHDR and CDR2 is SFDVKD in the germline V gene. CDR3 loop: CATSDRTGAGANVLTF. DNA for the CDR3: TGTGCCACCAGTGATCGGACAGGGGCTGGGGCCAACGTCCTGACTTTC.

CDR3 coding DNA: TGTGCCAGCAGTTCGGACAGAAGGGGAACAGATACGCAGTATTTT. This encodes CASSSDRRGTDTQYF. The J gene is TRBJ2-3, the V gene TRBV28, with TRBD1 as a possible D gene (6 bases). The CDR3 length is 15 residues. V was shortened by 4 bases and J by 3 bases, with 14 bases between the two germline ends. Germline CDR1 and CDR2: MDHEN and SYDVKM.

This clone occurred once. The V call is TRBV10-3, the J call TRBJ2-1, with 15 bases fitting TRBD2. The CDR3 spans 16 residues. CDR1 is ENHRY, CDR2 SYGVKD, per germline. Trimming at V came to 0 bases and at J to 7 bases, leaving 1 base not matched to a gene. DNA of the CDR3: TGTGCCATCAGTGAGTCAGGGACTAGCGGGGGGAATGAGCAGTTCTTC. Protein: CAISESGTSGGNEQFF.

The gene calls are TRBV4-2 and TRBJ2-7; 7 bases agree with TRBD1. This CDR3 has 15 amino acids. J lost 0 bases, V lost 0 bases, and 2 bases had no gene match. CDR1 and CDR2 (germline): LGHNA, YNFKEQ. CDR3 sequence: CASSQEGTDSYEQYF. The CDR3 region has the DNA TGTGCCAGCAGCCAAGAGGGGACAGACTCCTACGAGCAGTACTTC.

This clone is a singleton in its sample. The rearrangement uses TRBV6-5 and TRBJ1-6; D unresolved. This CDR3 spans 15 amino acids. V was shortened by 6 bases and J by 7 bases, with 16 bases between the two germline ends. Germline V gene sequence: CDR1 MNHEY, CDR2 SVGAGI. In DNA form, the CDR3 reads TGTGCCAGCAGCCGACCTGTAGAGAGGAATTCACCCCTCCACTTT. Translated, it gives CASSRPVERNSPLHF.

Concerning this clone: Other nucleotide sequences from this sample produce the same CDR3. This chain uses TRBV6-2 or TRBV6-3 with TRBJ1-1; TRBD1 matches 10 bases. Germline values: CDR1 MNHEY, CDR2 SVGEGT. The ends lost 2 bases at V and 6 bases at J; junction bases unmatched: 3. The CDR3 has 14 residues. CDR3 coding DNA: TGTGCCAGCAGTTACACAGGACAGGGGGCTGAAGCTTTCTTT. Translation: CASSYTGQGAEAFF.